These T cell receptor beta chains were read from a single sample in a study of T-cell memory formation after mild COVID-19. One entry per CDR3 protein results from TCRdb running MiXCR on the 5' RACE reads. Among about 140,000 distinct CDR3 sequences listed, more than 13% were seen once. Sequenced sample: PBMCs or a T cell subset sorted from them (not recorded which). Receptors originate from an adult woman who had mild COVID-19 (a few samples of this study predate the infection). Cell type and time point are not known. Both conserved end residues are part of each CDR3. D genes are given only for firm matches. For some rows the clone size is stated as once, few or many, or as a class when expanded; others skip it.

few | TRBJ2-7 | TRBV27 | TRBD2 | CASSFLAGAYEQYF | TGTGCCAGCAGTTTTCTGGCGGGAGCCTACGAGCAGTACTTC
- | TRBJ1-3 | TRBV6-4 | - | CASSDMGTPKTSGNTIYF | TGTGCCAGCAGTGATATGGGGACTCCGAAGACCTCTGGAAACACCATATATTTT
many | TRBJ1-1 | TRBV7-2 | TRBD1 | CASSLGTGSEAFF | TGTGCCAGCAGCTTAGGGACAGGTAGTGAAGCTTTCTTT
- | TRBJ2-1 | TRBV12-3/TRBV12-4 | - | CASTPGMDEQFF | TGTGCCAGCACCCCAGGGATGGATGAGCAGTTCTTC
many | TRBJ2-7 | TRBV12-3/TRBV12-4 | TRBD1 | CASSLMDRATYEQYF | TGTGCCAGCAGTTTGATGGACAGGGCCACCTACGAGCAGTACTTC
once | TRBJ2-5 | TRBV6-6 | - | CASSYSNGLETQYF | TGTGCCAGCAGTTACTCGAACGGCTTAGAGACCCAGTACTTC
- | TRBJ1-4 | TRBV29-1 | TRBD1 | CSVPGQGHEKLFF | TGCAGCGTGCCGGGACAGGGCCATGAAAAACTGTTTTTT
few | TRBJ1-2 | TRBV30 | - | CAWSVTLGVGEYGYTF | TGTGCCTGGAGTGTAACACTGGGGGTGGGAGAGTATGGCTACACCTTC
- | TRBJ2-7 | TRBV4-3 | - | CASSQGPRSGYEQYF | TGCGCCAGCAGCCAGGGGCCTCGGTCGGGCTACGAGCAGTACTTC
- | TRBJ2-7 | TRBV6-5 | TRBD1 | CASSLDRGGNEQYF | TGTGCCAGCAGCCTGGACAGGGGAGGCAACGAGCAGTACTTC
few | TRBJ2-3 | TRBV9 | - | CASSVEARGPSTDTQYF | TGTGCCAGCAGCGTAGAGGCCCGGGGGCCCAGCACAGATACGCAGTATTTT
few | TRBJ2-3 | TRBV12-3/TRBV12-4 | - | CASSLVGGGTDTQYF | TGTGCCAGCAGTTTAGTTGGTGGGGGCACAGATACGCAGTATTTT
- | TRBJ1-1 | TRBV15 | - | CATSRFKGGTEAFF | TGTGCCACCAGCAGATTCAAAGGGGGCACTGAAGCTTTCTTT
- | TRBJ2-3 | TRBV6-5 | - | CASSNRGQSNTDTQYF | TGTGCCAGCAGCAACAGAGGACAGAGCAACACAGATACGCAGTATTTT
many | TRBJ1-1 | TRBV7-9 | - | CASSLPLGRMNTEAFF | TGTGCCAGCAGCCTCCCCTTGGGTCGGATGAACACTGAAGCTTTCTTT
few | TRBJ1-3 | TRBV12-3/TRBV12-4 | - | CASSSHGNTIYF | TGTGCCAGCAGTTCCCATGGAAACACCATATATTTT
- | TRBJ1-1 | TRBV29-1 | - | CSVGLGMNTEAFF | TGCAGCGTTGGTCTCGGGATGAACACTGAAGCTTTCTTT
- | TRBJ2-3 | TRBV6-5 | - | CASRLLYLSTDTQYF | TGTGCCAGCAGGTTACTGTACCTTAGCACAGATACGCAGTATTTT